Shown below are 12 T cell receptor beta chains from a single sample sequenced in a study of blood T cell repertoires in COVID-19. Assay: immunoSEQ multiplex PCR; the TCRdb copy retains only in-frame clones and omits some. The sample records 130,000 to 150,000 clones, about 79% being singletons. Sequencing was done on a sample of PBMCs or T cells enriched from blood (not recorded which). Receptors originate from a man in his fifties or sixties who had recovered from COVID-19.

This chain uses TRBV30 with TRBJ1-5; maybe TRBD1 (6 bases). V gave up 0 bases and J gave up 7 bases, with 10 bases separating them. CDR1 is GTSNPN and CDR2 is SVGIG in the germline V gene (reference sequence). The CDR3 covers 13 residues. CDR3 nucleotide sequence: TGTGCCTGGAGTGTAACAGGGTGGCAGCCCCAGCATTTT. This codes for CAWSVTGWQPQHF.

V is TRBV6-2 or TRBV6-3 and J is TRBJ1-1; 10 bases align to TRBD1. The ends lost 6 bases at V and 4 bases at J; junction bases unmatched: 8. This CDR3 is built from 15 residues. Germline values: CDR1 MNHEY, CDR2 SVGEGT. In DNA, the CDR3 is TGTGCCAGCAGCTTAGAAAGGACAGGGGGCACTGAAGCTTTCTTT. This encodes CASSLERTGGTEAFF.

Concerning this clone itself: One end of the junction varies from germline; a read error may be responsible. J is TRBJ2-2 and V is TRBV7-7; D uncertain. CDR1 and CDR2 from the germline V gene are SSHAT and FNYEAQ (reference sequence). The CDR3 sequence is 15 residues long. The CDR3 sequence: CASSSSEVNTGELFF. CDR3 sequence (DNA): TGTGCTAGCAGCTCGAGCGAAGTGAACACCGGGGAGCTGTTTTTT.

The chain carries TRBV7-2 and TRBJ2-1, with 14 nucleotides matching TRBD2. Germline V CDR1 and CDR2: SGHTA, FQGNSA. V lost 7 bases, J lost 8 bases, and 4 bases stayed unmatched. The CDR3 totals 14 residues. The CDR3 sequence is CASMTSGGAYEQFF. CDR3 coding DNA: TGTGCCAGCATGACTAGCGGGGGGGCCTATGAGCAGTTCTTC.

Comments on this clone: Other nucleotide sequences from this sample produce the same CDR3. The CDR3: CASSLSSGGADTQYF. DNA for the CDR3: TGCGCCAGCAGCTTGTCCAGCGGGGGTGCAGATACGCAGTATTTT. The chain employs TRBV5-1 and TRBJ2-3, with 8 bases that match TRBD2. V shed 1 base, J shed 4 bases, and the junction held 5 bases outside the gene matches. Germline CDR1 reads SGHRS; CDR2 reads YFSETQ. This CDR3 is 15 amino acids long.

The V call is TRBV4-2, the J call TRBJ1-3; D not certain. This CDR3 is built from 14 residues. Germline loops: CDR1 LGHNA, CDR2 YNFKEQ. V lost 4 bases, J lost 0 bases, and 7 bases lay in between. CDR3 DNA: TGTGCCAGCAGCCCAGGTAACTCTGGAAACACCATATATTTT. Translated: CASSPGNSGNTIYF.

There are a few counts of this clone. The gene calls are TRBV10-1 and TRBJ2-7; 7 nucleotides align to TRBD2. CDR1 and CDR2 (germline): WNHNN, SYGVQD (reference sequence). Trimming cost V 4 bases and J 6 bases; bases outside gene matches: 15. This CDR3 has 16 amino acids. CDR3 sequence: CASSGPSPGLLREQYF. CDR3 bases: TGCGCCAGCAGTGGACCTTCCCCGGGACTATTACGCGAGCAGTACTTC.

This chain connects TRBV3-1 (or the pseudogene TRBV3-2) to TRBJ1-5, with a tentative D call TRBD1 (6 bases). The CDR3 is 16 amino acids. Germline CDR1 LGHDT, CDR2 YNNKEL (reference sequence). Trimming pared 0 bases from V and 4 bases from J, leaving 13 bases between. This CDR3 reads CASSQDSTGMNQPQHF. The CDR3 nucleotides are TGTGCCAGCAGCCAAGATTCGACAGGTATGAATCAGCCCCAGCATTTT.

The chain has TRBV25-1 and TRBJ2-5, with a weak D call TRBD2 (6 bases). V was trimmed by 1 base and J by 2 bases, leaving 20 bases between them. CDR1 is MGHDK and CDR2 is SYGVNS in the germline V gene. There are 18 residues in the CDR3. The CDR3 nucleotides are TGTGCCAGCAGTGAATTCCGGGGGACGCCAAACCGACAAGAGACCCAGTACTTC. It specifies CASSEFRGTPNRQETQYF.

CDR3 sequence reads: CASSPPTGLVGQYF. CDR3 coding DNA: TGTGCCAGCTCACCACCGACAGGTTTGGTGGGGCAGTACTTC. The chain combines TRBV18 with TRBJ2-7; tentatively, D is TRBD1 (6 bases). Trimming cost V 0 bases and J 9 bases, with 15 bases left between them. CDR1 and CDR2 (germline): KGHSH, LQKENI. The CDR3 has 14 amino acids. The variable domain in full, with the rest retrieved from reference TRBV18 and TRBJ2-7, is NAGVMQNPRHLVRRRGQEARLRCSPMKGHSHVYWYRQLPEEGLKFMVYLQKENIIDESGMPKERFSAEFPKEGPSILRIQQVVRGDSAAYFCASSPPTGLVGQYFGPGTRLTVT.

This chain joins TRBV28 and TRBJ2-1; D is possibly TRBD1 (6 bases). Germline CDR1 MDHEN, CDR2 SYDVKM. CDR3 length: 14 amino acids. V was cut by 3 bases and J by 4 bases, with 10 bases left in between. DNA for the CDR3: TGTGCCAGCAGTTTGGGGACAAAATACAATGAGCAGTTCTTC. This gives the protein CASSLGTKYNEQFF.

At least ten counts were recorded for this clone. The chain employs TRBV4-1 and TRBJ2-4, with no clear D. Trimming pared 1 base from V and 3 bases from J, leaving 7 bases between. This CDR3 has 14 residues. Germline V gene data show CDR1 as MGHRA and CDR2 as YSYEKL. The CDR3 DNA sequence: TGCGCCAGCAGCCAAGGACTTAGCAAAAACATTCAGTACTTC. It encodes CASSQGLSKNIQYF.